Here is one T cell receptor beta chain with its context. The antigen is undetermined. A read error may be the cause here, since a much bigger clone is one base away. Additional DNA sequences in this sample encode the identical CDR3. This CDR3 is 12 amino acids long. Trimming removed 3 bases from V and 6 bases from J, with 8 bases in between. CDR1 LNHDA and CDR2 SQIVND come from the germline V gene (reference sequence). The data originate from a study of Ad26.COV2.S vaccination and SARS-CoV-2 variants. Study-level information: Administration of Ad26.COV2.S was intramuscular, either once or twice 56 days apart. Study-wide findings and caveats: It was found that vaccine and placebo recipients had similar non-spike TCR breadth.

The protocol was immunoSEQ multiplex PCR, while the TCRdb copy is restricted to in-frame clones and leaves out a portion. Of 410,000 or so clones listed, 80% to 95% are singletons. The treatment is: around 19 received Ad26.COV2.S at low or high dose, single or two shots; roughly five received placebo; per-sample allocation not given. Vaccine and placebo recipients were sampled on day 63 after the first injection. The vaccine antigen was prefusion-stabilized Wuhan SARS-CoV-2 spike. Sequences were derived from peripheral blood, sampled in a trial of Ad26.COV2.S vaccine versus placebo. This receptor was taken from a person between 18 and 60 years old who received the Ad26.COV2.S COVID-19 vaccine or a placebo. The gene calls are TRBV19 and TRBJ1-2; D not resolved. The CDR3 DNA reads TGTGCCAGTAGTATTAGGGAGGATGGCTACACCTTC. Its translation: CASSIREDGYTF.